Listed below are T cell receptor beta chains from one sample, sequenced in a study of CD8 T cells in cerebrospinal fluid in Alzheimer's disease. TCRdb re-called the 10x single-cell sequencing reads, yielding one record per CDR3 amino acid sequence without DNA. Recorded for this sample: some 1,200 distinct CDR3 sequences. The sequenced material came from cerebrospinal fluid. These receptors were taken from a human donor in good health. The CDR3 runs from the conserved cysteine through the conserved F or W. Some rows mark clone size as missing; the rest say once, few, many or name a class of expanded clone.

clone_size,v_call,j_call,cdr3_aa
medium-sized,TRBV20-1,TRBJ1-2,CSAREIKPGTDNGYTF
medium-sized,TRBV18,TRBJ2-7,CASSPPGKPYEQYF
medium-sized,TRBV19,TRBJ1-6,CASSTQGAGSPLHF
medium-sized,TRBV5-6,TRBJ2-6,CASDGISGANVLTF
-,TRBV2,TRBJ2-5,CASSSELRGQETQYF
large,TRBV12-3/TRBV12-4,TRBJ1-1,CASSLNGNTEAFF
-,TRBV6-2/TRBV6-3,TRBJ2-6,CASLYLAGANVLTF
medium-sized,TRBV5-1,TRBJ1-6,CASSLVSGVNSPLHF
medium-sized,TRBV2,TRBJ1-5,CASSDARLGNQPQHF
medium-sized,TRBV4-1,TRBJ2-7,CASSQYLTGSEQYF
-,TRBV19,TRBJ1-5,CASSISGNGASQPQHF
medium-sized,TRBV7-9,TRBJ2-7,CASSARDRGILYEQYF
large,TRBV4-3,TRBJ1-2,CASSPGEGATYGYTF
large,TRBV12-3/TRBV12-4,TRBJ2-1,CASRSLDEQFF
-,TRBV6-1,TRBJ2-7,CASSVRDNSYEQYF
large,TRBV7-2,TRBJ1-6,CASSLRQGESPLHF
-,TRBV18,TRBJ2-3,CASSPLQGAGTDTQYF
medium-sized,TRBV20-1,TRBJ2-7,CSVTKGAGEQYF
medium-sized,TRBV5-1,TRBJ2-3,CASSGGQRTDTQYF
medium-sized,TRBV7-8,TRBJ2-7,CASSLGVRFYEQYF
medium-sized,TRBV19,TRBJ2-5,CASSIDLWSGTEEETQYF
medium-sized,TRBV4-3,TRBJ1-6,CASSQDVGSPLHF
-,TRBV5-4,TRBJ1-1,CASLGQRNTEAFF
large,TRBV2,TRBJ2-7,CATSRGRETEQYF
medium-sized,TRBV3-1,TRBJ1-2,CASSQGIYGYTF
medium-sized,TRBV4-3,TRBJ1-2,CASSQNRVGGYTF
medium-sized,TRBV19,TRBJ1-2,CASSTDRGIYGYTF
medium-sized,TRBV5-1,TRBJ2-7,CASSSGHTGSYEQYF
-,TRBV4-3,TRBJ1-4,CASSQDLSGGGVEKLFF
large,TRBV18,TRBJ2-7,CASSPRLSGYEQYF
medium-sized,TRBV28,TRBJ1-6,CASMPSGDNSPLHF
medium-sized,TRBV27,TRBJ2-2,CASSLYGGGNTGELFF
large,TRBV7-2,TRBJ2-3,CASSFPHVGDTQYF
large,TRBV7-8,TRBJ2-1,CASSSSRVRNEQFF
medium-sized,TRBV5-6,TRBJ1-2,CASSLPGTGVGYTF
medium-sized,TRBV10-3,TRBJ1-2,CAINEARDRGRNDYGYTF
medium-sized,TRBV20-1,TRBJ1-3,CSAKQGNTIYF
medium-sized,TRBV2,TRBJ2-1,CASSFQGFNEQFF
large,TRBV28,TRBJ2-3,CASSGRPDTQYF
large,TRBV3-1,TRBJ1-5,CASSQVEGTGPQHF
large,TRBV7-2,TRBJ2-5,CASSRLAAQETQYF
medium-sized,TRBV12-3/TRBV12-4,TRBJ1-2,CASRLGQDYGYTF
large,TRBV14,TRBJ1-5,CASSQGWGQPQHF
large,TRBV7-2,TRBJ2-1,CASSLATGVYSEQFF
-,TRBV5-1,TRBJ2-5,CASSLSATSGDMKTQYF
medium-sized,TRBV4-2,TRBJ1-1,CASRQEGGREAFF
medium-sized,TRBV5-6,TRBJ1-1,CASSLAGSRGPNTEAFF
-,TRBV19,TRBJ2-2,CAIKPQGDGELFF
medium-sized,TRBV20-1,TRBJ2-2,CSAPQTDTTGELFF
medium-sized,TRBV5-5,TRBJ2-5,CASSLGWGQTQYF
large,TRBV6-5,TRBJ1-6,CASSSTGLVSPLHF
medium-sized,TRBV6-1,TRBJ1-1,CASSVQAGDTEAFF
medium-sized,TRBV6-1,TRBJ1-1,CASTLGQGTEAFF
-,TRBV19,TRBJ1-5,CASSVDWGQPQHF
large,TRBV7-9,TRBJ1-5,CASSLGTQPQHF